The 26 T cell receptor beta chains presented below share a single source sample, sequenced in a study of blood T cell repertoires in COVID-19. The data were produced by immunoSEQ multiplex PCR, yet TCRdb's version contains in-frame clones alone and is incomplete. The table lists 70,000 to 90,000 clones, around four fifths of them singletons. The sequencing input was peripheral blood. These receptor sequences come from a human donor in a cohort sampled during active COVID-19.

This chain links TRBV3-1 (or the pseudogene TRBV3-2) with TRBJ1-1; weak D call: TRBD1 (5 bases). V lost 8 bases, J lost 4 bases, and 14 bases lay in between. There are 13 residues in the CDR3. Germline V CDR1 and CDR2: LGHDT, YNNKEL (reference sequence). The CDR3 reads CASRWGGGTEAFF. The CDR3 nucleotides read TGTGCCAGCCGTTGGGGGGGTGGCACTGAAGCTTTCTTT.

On this clone: Other DNA sequences in this sample translate to the same CDR3. V gene TRBV5-1 combines with J gene TRBJ1-4, with D maybe TRBD1 (5 bases). The CDR3 contains 14 residues. Germline-derived CDR1 and CDR2 are SGHRS and YFSETQ. Trimming shortened V by 3 bases and J by 6 bases, and 12 bases separated the two germline ends. CDR3 sequence (DNA): TGCGCCAGCAGCTCTGGACAAGTGGATGAAAAACTGTTTTTT. Encoded protein: CASSSGQVDEKLFF.

The chain joins TRBV3-1 (or the pseudogene TRBV3-2) to TRBJ2-1; TRBD2 aligns across 8 bases. The CDR3 is 12 residues long. V trimming: 1 base; J trimming: 15 bases; junction bases outside the gene matches: 5. CDR1 LGHDT and CDR2 YNNKEL come from the germline V gene (reference sequence). For the CDR3, the DNA is TGTGCCAGCAGCCAAGGCGGGGGGTGGTCGTTCTTC. Its protein product is CASSQGGGWSFF.

This clone was counted only a few times. This rearrangement joins TRBV5-4 to TRBJ2-7, with D perhaps matching TRBD2 (5 bases). CDR3 size: 11 residues. Trimming took 6 bases from V and 7 from J, leaving 11 bases between them. CDR1 and CDR2 (germline): SGHNT, YYREEE (reference sequence). CDR3 nucleotide sequence: TGTGCCAGCACTAGCTCTGGAGAGCAGTACTTC. It yields the protein CASTSSGEQYF. Full variable domain (rest looked up from reference TRBV5-4 and TRBJ2-7): ETGVTQSPTHLIKTRGQQVTLRCSSQSGHNTVSWYQQALGQGPQFIFQYYREEENGRGNFPPRFSGLQFPNYSSELNVNALELDDSALYLCASTSSGEQYFGPGTRLTVT.

The chain joins TRBV14 to TRBJ1-2, with 8 bases that match TRBD1. CDR1 and CDR2 from the germline V gene are SGHDN and FVKESK. Unmatched junction bases numbered 6, after V lost 6 bases and J lost 6 bases. The CDR3 has 13 residues. CDR3 sequence reads: CASRPAGGNGYTF. The CDR3 DNA reads as TGTGCCAGCAGACCCGCAGGGGGCAATGGCTACACCTTC.

This chain connects TRBV5-1 to TRBJ2-7; weak D call: TRBD2 (5 bases). The V end lost 0 bases, the J end lost 4 bases, and 8 bases lay between the germline ends. This CDR3 has 13 amino acids. Germline-derived CDR1 and CDR2 are SGHRS and YFSETQ. DNA of the CDR3: TGCGCCAGCAGCTTGGCTACGGGGTACGAGCAGTACTTC. It specifies CASSLATGYEQYF.

CDR3 sequence (DNA): TGTGCCAGTAGTATAAGGAGGGATCGGACTGAAGCTTTCTTT. It yields the protein CASSIRRDRTEAFF. This chain uses TRBV19 with TRBJ1-1; no clear D. The CDR3 runs 14 residues. The germline CDR1 and CDR2 sequences are LNHDA and SQIVND (reference sequence). Between the trimmed V and J ends, which lost 2 bases and 5 bases, there was a span of 12 bases. Full variable domain (rest looked up from reference TRBV19 and TRBJ1-1): DGGITQSPKYLFRKEGQNVTLSCEQNLNHDAMYWYRQDPGQGLRLIYYSQIVNDFQKGDIAEGYSVSREKKESFPLTVTSAQKNPTAFYLCASSIRRDRTEAFFGQGTRLTVV.

The chain recombines TRBV11-2 with TRBJ2-7, with D possibly matching TRBD2 (5 bases). The CDR3 is made up of 14 amino acids. Germline V gene sequence: CDR1 SGHAT, CDR2 FQNNGV. Trimming removed 5 bases at V and 7 bases at J, with 18 bases between. The CDR3 is CASSPPWASWEQYF. CDR3 coding DNA: TGTGCCAGCAGCCCCCCGTGGGCTAGCTGGGAGCAGTACTTC. Using reference TRBV11-2 and TRBJ2-7 for the parts outside the CDR3, the full variable domain is EAGVAQSPRYKIIEKRQSVAFWCNPISGHATLYWYQQILGQGPKLLIQFQNNGVVDDSQLPKDRFSAERLKGVDSTLKIQPAKLEDSAVYLCASSPPWASWEQYFGPGTRLTVT.

This chain uses TRBV18 with TRBJ1-2, with D maybe TRBD1 (5 bases). Looked up from germline, CDR1 is KGHSH and CDR2 is LQKENI. This CDR3 contains 16 residues. V was shortened by 1 base and J by 2 bases, with 14 bases between the two germline ends. DNA for the CDR3: TGTGCCAGCTCACCACAGGGGTTGGGAACCAACTATGGCTACACCTTC. Protein sequence: CASSPQGLGTNYGYTF.

This clone was counted only a few times. The gene calls are TRBV5-6 and TRBJ1-1, with 9 bases fitting TRBD1. Looked up from germline, CDR1 is SGHDT and CDR2 is YYEEEE. This CDR3 spans 17 amino acids. Trimming removed 1 base from V and 0 bases from J; junction bases left unmatched: 7. CDR3 sequence: CASSLYRGRSMNTEAFF. The CDR3 nucleotides read TGTGCCAGCAGCTTGTACAGGGGGCGAAGCATGAACACTGAAGCTTTCTTT.

This clone was observed a handful of times. The V and J genes are TRBV2 and TRBJ1-4, with TRBD1 matching 9 bases. With V trimmed by 6 bases and J by 5 bases, 4 bases remained unmatched. Germline CDR1 reads SNHLY; CDR2 reads FYNNEI. The CDR3 runs to 14 residues. CDR3 nucleotide sequence: TGTGCCAGCAGGGGACAGGGAAAGAATGAAAAACTGTTTTTT. Translation gives CASRGQGKNEKLFF.

The chain recombines TRBV5-4 with TRBJ2-6; D perhaps matches TRBD2 (5 bases). This CDR3 spans 16 amino acids. The V end lost 4 bases, the J end lost 4 bases, and 15 bases lay between the germline ends. Germline-derived CDR1 and CDR2 are SGHNT and YYREEE (reference sequence). CDR3 nucleotides: TGTGCCAGCAGCCTCCCCCCGGGGTACGGGGCCAACGTCCTGACTTTC. Residues: CASSLPPGYGANVLTF.

The rearrangement joins TRBV27 to TRBJ1-1; 11 bases fit TRBD1. Germline trimming cut 6 bases from V and 1 base from J; bases unmatched to any gene: 4. The CDR3 sequence is 15 residues long. Germline loops: CDR1 MNHEY, CDR2 SMNVEV (reference sequence). In nucleotides, the CDR3 is TGTGCCAGCAGGACTGGGACAGGGGGGAACACTGAAGCTTTCTTT. This codes for CASRTGTGGNTEAFF.

The chain carries TRBV19 and TRBJ1-1; 10 bases are shared with TRBD1. Unmatched junction bases numbered 7, after V lost 3 bases and J lost 6 bases. The CDR3 covers 15 residues. Germline assignment: CDR1 LNHDA and CDR2 SQIVND (reference sequence). In DNA form, the CDR3 reads TGTGCCAGTAGTATGCGGGGACAGGGGATGGCTGAAGCTTTCTTT. This gives the protein CASSMRGQGMAEAFF.

V and J are TRBV2 and TRBJ1-2; D perhaps matches TRBD1 (6 bases). CDR1 and CDR2 (germline): SNHLY, FYNNEI. V shed 6 bases and J shed 2 bases, with 10 bases lying between them. This CDR3 has 13 amino acids. This CDR3 reads CASRRTANYGYTF. The CDR3 DNA follows: TGTGCCAGCAGACGGACAGCGAACTATGGCTACACCTTC.

The rearrangement links TRBV30 to TRBJ2-5; 7 bases align to TRBD1. CDR1 and CDR2 from the germline V gene are GTSNPN and SVGIG (reference sequence). Germline trimming cut 8 bases from V and 4 bases from J; bases unmatched to any gene: 16. The CDR3 loop spans 15 amino acids. The CDR3 DNA reads as TGTGCCCATCGGGCCGGCAGGGGGACCCTAGAGACCCAGTACTTC. It specifies CAHRAGRGTLETQYF.

The chain couples TRBV21-1 to TRBJ2-2; TRBD2 is taken as the D call from the table, unchecked against the DNA. TRBV21-1 represents a pseudogene. This CDR3 has 15 residues. The CDR3 bases are TGTGCCAGCATCTCGACTAGAGGTAAGCCCGGGGAGCTGTTTTTT. Its protein is CASISTRGKPGELFF.

The V gene is TRBV28, the J gene TRBJ2-7; D gene unclear. The CDR3 runs to 12 residues. Germline CDR1 MDHEN, CDR2 SYDVKM. V was cut by 4 bases and J by 4 bases, with 8 bases left in between. In DNA, the CDR3 is TGTGCCAGCAGTTCATCGGTTTACGAGCAGTACTTC. Residues: CASSSSVYEQYF.

This clone was detected only a few times. The genes are TRBV12-3 or TRBV12-4 and TRBJ1-2, with D uncertain. V lost 5 bases and J 0 bases, leaving 7 bases between the germline ends. The CDR3 contains 13 residues. CDR3 bases: TGTGCCAGCAGTGAGACTGCTAACTATGGCTACACCTTC. Its translation is CASSETANYGYTF.

This chain uses TRBV29-1 with TRBJ1-2; D remains ambiguous. CDR1 and CDR2 (germline): SQVTM, ANQGSEA. V was cut by 4 bases and J by 3 bases, with 12 bases left in between. The CDR3 runs to 13 residues. In DNA form, the CDR3 reads TGCAGCGTTGGTCCAGAGGGCTACTATGGCTACACCTTC. Amino acids: CSVGPEGYYGYTF.

The V and J genes are TRBV6-5 and TRBJ2-3, with 8 bases lining up with TRBD2. CDR3 length: 15 residues. Unmatched junction bases numbered 6, after V lost 5 bases and J lost 2 bases. Germline values: CDR1 MNHEY, CDR2 SVGAGI. CDR3 protein: CASSPSGSYTDTQYF. In DNA, the CDR3 is TGTGCCAGCAGTCCTAGCGGGTCATACACAGATACGCAGTATTTT.

This clone was seen once. The chain couples TRBV5-4 to TRBJ2-1; 8 bases fit TRBD2. Looked up from germline, CDR1 is SGHNT and CDR2 is YYREEE (reference sequence). The CDR3 has 16 residues. Unmatched junction bases numbered 6, after V lost 0 bases and J lost 4 bases. DNA for the CDR3: TGTGCCAGCAGCTTGGGCCTAGCGGGTGGGTACAATGAGCAGTTCTTC. Encoded protein: CASSLGLAGGYNEQFF.

This clone was detected a few times. The genes are TRBV7-9 and TRBJ2-1; no clear D. Trimming left V 2 bases short and J 9 bases short, with 8 bases between. CDR3 length equals 12 residues. Germline-derived CDR1 and CDR2 are SEHNR and FQNEAQ (reference sequence). In nucleotides, the CDR3 is TGTGCCAGCAGCTTAATACTAAGTGAGCAGTTCTTC. This codes for CASSLILSEQFF. Using reference TRBV7-9 and TRBJ2-1 for the parts outside the CDR3, the full variable domain is DTGVSQNPRHKITKRGQNVTFRCDPISEHNRLYWYRQTLGQGPEFLTYFQNEAQLEKSRLLSDRFSAERPKGSFSTLEIQRTEQGDSAMYLCASSLILSEQFFGPGTRLTVL.

The chain's CDR3 is CASSLNSGVVTGELFF. CDR3 DNA sequence: TGTGCCAGCAGCCTCAATTCCGGGGTAGTCACCGGGGAGCTGTTTTTT. This sequence joins TRBV7-8 and TRBJ2-2; D may be TRBD2 (5 bases). CDR1 is SGHVS and CDR2 is FQNEAQ in the germline V gene. V was shortened by 5 bases and J by 4 bases, with 17 bases between the two germline ends. This CDR3 is built from 16 residues. The full variable domain, with the rest looked up from reference TRBV7-8 and TRBJ2-2, is GAGVSQSPRYKVAKRGQDVALRCDPISGHVSLFWYQQALGQGPEFLTYFQNEAQLDKSGLPSDRFFAERPEGSVSTLKIQRTQQEDSAVYLCASSLNSGVVTGELFFGEGSRLTVL.

The chain links TRBV28 to TRBJ1-3; tentatively, D is TRBD1 (6 bases). This CDR3 has 14 residues. Germline CDR1 MDHEN, CDR2 SYDVKM. Trimming shortened V by 3 bases and J by 2 bases, and 8 bases separated the two germline ends. The CDR3 region has the DNA TGTGCCAGCAGTTTTAACAGGGCTGGAAACACCATATATTTT. As protein: CASSFNRAGNTIYF.

This chain uses TRBV18 with TRBJ1-1; 11 nucleotides align to TRBD1. Trimming took 0 bases from V and 6 from J; bases not matched to a gene: 9. Germline V gives CDR1 KGHSH, CDR2 LQKENI. The CDR3 is 17 amino acids. CDR3: CASSPPTQDRGRSEAFF. The CDR3 DNA reads as TGTGCCAGCTCACCACCGACTCAGGACAGGGGGCGGTCTGAAGCTTTCTTT.